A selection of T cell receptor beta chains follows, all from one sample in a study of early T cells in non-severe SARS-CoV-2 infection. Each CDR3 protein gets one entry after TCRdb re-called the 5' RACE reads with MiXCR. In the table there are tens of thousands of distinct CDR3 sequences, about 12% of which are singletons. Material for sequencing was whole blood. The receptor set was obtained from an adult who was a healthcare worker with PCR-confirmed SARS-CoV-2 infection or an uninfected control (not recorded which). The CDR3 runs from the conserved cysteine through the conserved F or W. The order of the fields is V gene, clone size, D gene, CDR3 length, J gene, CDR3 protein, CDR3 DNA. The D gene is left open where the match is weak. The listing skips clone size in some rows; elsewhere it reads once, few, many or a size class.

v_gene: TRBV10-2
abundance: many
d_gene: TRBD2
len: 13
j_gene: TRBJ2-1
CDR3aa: CASTLAGVNEQFF
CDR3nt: TGCGCCAGCACACTAGCGGGAGTCAATGAGCAGTTCTTC

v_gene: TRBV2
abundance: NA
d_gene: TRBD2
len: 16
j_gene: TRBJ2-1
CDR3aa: CATSTTGTSGGPEQFF
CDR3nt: TGTGCCACGTCCACTACCGGGACTAGCGGGGGGCCTGAGCAGTTCTTC

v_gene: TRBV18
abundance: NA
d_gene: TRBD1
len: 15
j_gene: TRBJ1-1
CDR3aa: CASSPTTGLNTEAFF
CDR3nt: TGTGCCAGCTCACCCACGACAGGGTTGAACACTGAAGCTTTCTTT

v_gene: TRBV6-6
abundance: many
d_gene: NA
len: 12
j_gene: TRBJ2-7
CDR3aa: CASSYSTGEGNF
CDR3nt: TGTGCCAGCAGTTACTCGACAGGGGAGGGGAACTTC

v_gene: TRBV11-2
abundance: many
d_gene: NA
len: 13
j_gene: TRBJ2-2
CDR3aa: CASSFLAAGELFF
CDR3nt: TGTGCCAGCAGCTTTCTAGCTGCCGGGGAGCTGTTTTTT

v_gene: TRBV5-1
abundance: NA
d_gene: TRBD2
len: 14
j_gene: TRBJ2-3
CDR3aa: CASFSGGAIDTQYF
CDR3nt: TGCGCCAGCTTTAGCGGGGGGGCCATCGATACGCAGTATTTT

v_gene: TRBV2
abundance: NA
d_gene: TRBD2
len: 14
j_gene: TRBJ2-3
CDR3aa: CASLSGTNTDTQYF
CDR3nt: TGTGCCAGCCTTAGCGGGACTAACACAGATACGCAGTATTTT

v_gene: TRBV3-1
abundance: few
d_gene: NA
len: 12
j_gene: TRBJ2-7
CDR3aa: CASSLGGNEQYF
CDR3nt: TGTGCCAGCAGCCTTGGGGGGAACGAGCAGTACTTC

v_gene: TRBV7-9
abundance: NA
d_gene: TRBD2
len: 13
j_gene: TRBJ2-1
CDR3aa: CASSFTSVNEQFF
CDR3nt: TGTGCCAGCAGCTTCACTAGCGTCAATGAGCAGTTCTTC

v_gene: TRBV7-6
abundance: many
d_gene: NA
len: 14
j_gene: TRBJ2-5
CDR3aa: CASSFAGAVETQYF
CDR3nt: TGTGCCAGCAGCTTTGCAGGGGCGGTGGAGACCCAGTACTTC

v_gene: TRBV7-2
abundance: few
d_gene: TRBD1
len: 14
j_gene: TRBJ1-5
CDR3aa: CATTGGLGNQPQHF
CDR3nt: TGTGCCACAACAGGGGGCTTGGGCAATCAGCCCCAGCATTTT

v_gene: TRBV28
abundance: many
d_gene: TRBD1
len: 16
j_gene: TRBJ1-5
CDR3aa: CASSTLTGSGSQPQHF
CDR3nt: TGTGCCAGCAGTACCTTGACAGGGAGCGGAAGTCAGCCCCAGCATTTT

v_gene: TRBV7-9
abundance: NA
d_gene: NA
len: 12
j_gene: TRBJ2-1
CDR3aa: CASSRTYNEQFF
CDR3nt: TGTGCCAGCAGCCGAACCTACAATGAGCAGTTCTTC

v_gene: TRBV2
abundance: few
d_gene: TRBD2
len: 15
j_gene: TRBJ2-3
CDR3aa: CASGKAGGPTDTQYF
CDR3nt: TGTGCCAGCGGAAAAGCGGGGGGACCCACAGATACGCAGTATTTT

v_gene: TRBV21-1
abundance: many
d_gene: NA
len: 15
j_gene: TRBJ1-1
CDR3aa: CASSKVRREDTEAFF
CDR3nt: TGTGCCAGCAGCAAAGTACGCAGGGAGGACACTGAAGCTTTCTTT

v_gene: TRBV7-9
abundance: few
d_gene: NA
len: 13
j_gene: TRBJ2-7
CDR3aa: CASSSGRINEQYF
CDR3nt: TGTGCCAGCAGCTCCGGACGGATAAACGAGCAGTACTTC

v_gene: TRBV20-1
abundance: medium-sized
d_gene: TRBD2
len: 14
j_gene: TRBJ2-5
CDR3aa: CSARLSSGQETQYF
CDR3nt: TGCAGTGCTCGACTTTCTAGCGGCCAAGAGACCCAGTACTTC

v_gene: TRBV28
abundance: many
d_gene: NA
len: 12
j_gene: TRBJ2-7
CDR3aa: CASQQSAYEQYF
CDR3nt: TGTGCCAGCCAACAGTCCGCTTACGAGCAGTACTTC

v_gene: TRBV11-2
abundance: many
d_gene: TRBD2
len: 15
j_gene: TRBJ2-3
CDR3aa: CASSFGTSSTDTQYF
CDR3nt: TGTGCCAGCAGCTTCGGGACTAGCAGCACAGATACGCAGTATTTT

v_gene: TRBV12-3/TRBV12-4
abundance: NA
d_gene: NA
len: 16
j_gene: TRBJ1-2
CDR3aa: CASSPARQPGYFGYTF
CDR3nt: TGTGCCAGCAGTCCAGCAAGACAGCCCGGATATTTTGGCTACACCTTC

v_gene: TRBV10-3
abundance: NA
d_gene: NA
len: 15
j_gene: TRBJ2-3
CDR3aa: CAISDGARGGNTQYF
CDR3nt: TGTGCCATCAGTGATGGGGCCAGAGGTGGAAATACGCAGTATTTT

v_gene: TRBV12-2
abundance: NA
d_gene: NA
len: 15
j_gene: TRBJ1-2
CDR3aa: CASRLDWDRFYGYTF
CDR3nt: TGTGCAAGTCGCTTAGACTGGGACAGGTTCTATGGCTACACCTTC

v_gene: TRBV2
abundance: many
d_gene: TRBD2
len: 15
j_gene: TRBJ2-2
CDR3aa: CASSEGLAGAGELFF
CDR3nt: TGTGCCAGCAGTGAGGGACTAGCGGGAGCCGGGGAGCTGTTTTTT

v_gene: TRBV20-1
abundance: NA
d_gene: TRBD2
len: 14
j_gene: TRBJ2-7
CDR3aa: CSAYRAGGSYEQYF
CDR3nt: TGCAGTGCCTATAGGGCGGGAGGGTCCTACGAGCAGTACTTC